The clone carrying this T cell receptor (beta chain) was counted only a few times. The data are from a study of T cells after yellow fever vaccination. In making TCR cDNA, 5'RACE template switching added a universal primer site and UMIs to it. TCRdb reanalysed the 5' RACE reads using MiXCR and keeps one entry per CDR3 protein. Altogether 300,000 to 400,000 distinct CDR3 sequences are present, over 8% being singletons, with the ten largest covering over 15%. Deletions cut 4 bases from V and 0 bases from J, with 22 bases between. This CDR3 has 19 amino acids. The germline V gene encodes CDR1 MNHEY and CDR2 SVGAGI.

The sequence came from a young man who received the YFV17D yellow fever vaccine. The chain links TRBV6-5 to TRBJ1-5; tentatively, D is TRBD1 (5 bases). The source was PBMCs, collected on the day of the first yellow fever vaccination. CDR3 nucleotide sequence: TGTGCCAGCAGTTCCTCCCCCCCCGGACGGACAACTAGCAATCAGCCCCAGCATTTT. Its protein is CASSSSPPGRTTSNQPQHF.